Below are 21 T cell receptor beta chains sequenced from a single sample in a study of chemoradiotherapy in HPV16-positive cancers. TCRdb's copy holds only in-frame clones and misses some; the assay was immunoSEQ multiplex PCR. This table has about 850 clones, 80% appearing once. The sample in question was tumor tissue, obtained from a patient who underwent chemoradiotherapy. These receptors originate from a human donor with HPV-associated anogenital cancer.

This clone was seen once. The chain recombines TRBV14 with TRBJ2-7; 14 nucleotides agree with TRBD2. The J segment lost 7 bases and the V segment lost 4 bases, leaving 3 bases of the junction unmatched. The CDR3 covers 14 residues. Germline CDR1 is SGHDN and CDR2 is FVKESK. CDR3 amino acids: CASSLGLAGVEQYF. The CDR3 DNA reads TGTGCCAGCAGCCTGGGACTAGCGGGAGTTGAGCAGTACTTC. Supplemented by reference TRBV14 and TRBJ2-7, the full variable domain reads EAGVTQFPSHSVIEKGQTVTLRCDPISGHDNLYWYRRVMGKEIKFLLHFVKESKQDESGMPNNRFLAERTGGTYSTLKVQPAELEDSGVYFCASSLGLAGVEQYFGPGTRLTVT.

This chain joins TRBV19 and TRBJ1-5; a possible D gene is TRBD1 (6 bases). This CDR3 comprises 15 residues. V was cut by 5 bases and J by 11 bases, with 22 bases left in between. Germline V CDR1 and CDR2: LNHDA, SQIVND (reference sequence). CDR3 bases: TGTGCCAGTAGTCCGAACGGACAGCCTAATCAAGCCCAGCATTTT. This encodes CASSPNGQPNQAQHF.

The chain couples TRBV11-3 to TRBJ2-1; the D gene could be TRBD1 or TRBD2 (5 bases each). The CDR3 covers 13 residues. V lost 5 bases, J lost 9 bases, and 14 bases lay in between. CDR1 and CDR2 from the germline V gene are SGHNT and YENEEA. CDR3 DNA: TGTGCCAGCAGCGTAGGGACCCGGGGTGAGCAGTTCTTC. Translation: CASSVGTRGEQFF. Full variable domain (missing parts from reference TRBV11-3 and TRBJ2-1): EAGVVQSPRYKIIEKKQPVAFWCNPISGHNTLYWYLQNLGQGPELLIRYENEEAVDDSQLPKDRFSAERLKGVDSTLKIQPAELGDSAVYLCASSVGTRGEQFFGPGTRLTVL.

The genes are TRBV6-6 and TRBJ1-5; TRBD1 might be the D (5 bases). Per germline, CDR1 MNHNY and CDR2 SVGAGI (reference sequence). The CDR3 consists of 15 residues. V was cut by 6 bases and J by 4 bases, with 16 bases left in between. The CDR3 here is CASSRLGDPNQPQHF. The CDR3 nucleotides are TGTGCCAGCAGCCGCTTGGGGGATCCGAATCAGCCCCAGCATTTT.

Here the CDR3 DNA reads TGTGCCAGCAGTTACTCGGCCAAGTATACGCAGTATTTT. This gives the protein CASSYSAKYTQYF. The V gene is TRBV6-5, the J gene TRBJ2-3; D not certain. Germline CDR1 MNHEY, CDR2 SVGAGI. This CDR3 spans 13 amino acids. The V and J ends lost 0 bases and 7 bases respectively, with 8 bases between them.

In the case of this clone: Without the conserved terminal phenylalanine or tryptophan, this CDR3 likely stems from a read error. The chain carries TRBV6-5 and TRBJ1-6; 9 nucleotides agree with TRBD1. From germline, CDR1 is MNHEY and CDR2 SVGAGI. The CDR3 is 13 amino acids. With V trimmed by 6 bases and J by 9 bases, 3 bases remained unmatched. CDR3 bases: TGTGCCAGCAGGAAACAGGGGGCTTCACCCCTCCACCTT. This codes for CASRKQGASPLHL.

This chain links TRBV9 with TRBJ2-6; perhaps TRBD1 as D (6 bases). The V gene lost 4 bases and the J gene lost 0 bases, with 11 bases spanning the gap. CDR3 length: 16 residues. The germline V gene has CDR1 SGDLS and CDR2 YYNGEE. CDR3 DNA: TGTGCCAGCAGCTCCGACAGGACCTCTGGGGCCAACGTCCTGACTTTC. Protein: CASSSDRTSGANVLTF. Drawing the rest from reference TRBV9 and TRBJ2-6, the complete variable domain is DSGVTQTPKHLITATGQRVTLRCSPRSGDLSVYWYQQSLDQGLQFLIQYYNGEERAKGNILERFSAQQFPDLHSELNLSSLELGDSALYFCASSSDRTSGANVLTFGAGSRLTVL.

This chain uses TRBV28 with TRBJ1-2; TRBD1 might be the D (6 bases). The CDR3 spans 18 residues. Germline V gene data show CDR1 as MDHEN and CDR2 as SYDVKM. V lost 1 base and J lost 4, with 22 bases in between. The CDR3 loop reads CASSLSTDRLQTRYGYTF. As DNA, the CDR3 is TGTGCCAGCAGTTTATCCACCGACAGGCTACAGACCCGCTATGGCTACACCTTC.

The chain recombines TRBV5-4 with TRBJ2-1, with TRBD2 matching over 9 bases. V lost 1 base to trimming and J lost 9 bases; unmatched junction nucleotides: 14. The CDR3 is 17 residues long. CDR1 and CDR2 (germline): SGHNT, YYREEE (reference sequence). The CDR3 is CASSLRFLAGAPGEQFF. The CDR3 DNA reads as TGTGCCAGCAGCTTGCGGTTTTTAGCGGGAGCCCCGGGTGAGCAGTTCTTC.

The chain combines TRBV10-1 with TRBJ1-1, with 7 bases lining up with TRBD1. The germline CDR1 and CDR2 sequences are WNHNN and SYGVQD (reference sequence). The CDR3 length is 12 residues. V gave up 6 bases and J gave up 7 bases; unmatched junction bases: 5. The DNA for the CDR3 is TGCGCCAGCAGCTACGGACAGGATGAAGCTTTCTTT. It is translated as CASSYGQDEAFF.

The DNA of the CDR3 is TGTGCCAGCAGCCAAGGTAGTCAACTCTATGGCTACACCTTC. Translating gives CASSQGSQLYGYTF. This chain links TRBV14 with TRBJ1-2; D is uncertain. The CDR3 sequence is 14 residues long. Deletions cut 1 base from V and 4 bases from J, with 10 bases between. Germline V gives CDR1 SGHDN, CDR2 FVKESK.

The J gene is TRBJ1-4, the V gene TRBV19; D gene ambiguous. Germline V lookup: CDR1 LNHDA, CDR2 SQIVND (reference sequence). This CDR3 region has 13 residues. V gave up 4 bases and J gave up 10 bases, with 13 bases separating them. The CDR3 loop reads CASSTPQGVKLFF. The CDR3 DNA follows: TGTGCCAGTAGTACCCCCCAAGGCGTAAAACTGTTTTTT.

The chain links TRBV4-3 to TRBJ2-6; 11 bases are shared with TRBD1. The germline V gene has CDR1 LGHNA and CDR2 YSLEER. The CDR3 runs to 18 residues. V was pared by 4 bases and J by 0 bases, with 5 bases of the junction left unmatched. CDR3 sequence: CASSLTGTGGSGANVLTF. The CDR3 DNA is TGCGCCAGCAGCCTAACCGGGACAGGGGGCTCTGGGGCCAACGTCCTGACTTTC.

This chain connects TRBV25-1 to TRBJ1-4; a weak D match, TRBD1 (5 bases). Per germline, CDR1 MGHDK and CDR2 SYGVNS. The CDR3 extends over 17 amino acids. V lost 2 bases, J lost 8 bases, and 21 bases lay in between. As DNA, the CDR3 is TGTGCCAGCAGTGAACTAGGAGGTGACAGCAGTAGGGAAAAACTGTTTTTT. Amino acids: CASSELGGDSSREKLFF.

This rearrangement joins TRBV19 to TRBJ1-4, with D maybe TRBD1 (5 bases). The CDR3 is 16 residues long. Germline CDR1 and CDR2: LNHDA and SQIVND (reference sequence). Trimming pared 7 bases from V and 0 bases from J, leaving 15 bases between. This CDR3 is CASKKNRGATNEKLFF. The DNA of the CDR3 is TGTGCCAGTAAAAAGAACCGAGGGGCAACTAATGAAAAACTGTTTTTT.

The V and J genes are TRBV2 and TRBJ1-1; D possibly corresponds to TRBD1 (5 bases). The V gene's germline CDR1 is SNHLY and CDR2 FYNNEI. V lost 3 bases, J lost 4 bases, and 12 bases lay in between. The CDR3 length is 14 residues. The CDR3 spells CASSERPQATEAFF. In DNA form, the CDR3 reads TGTGCCAGCAGTGAGCGCCCACAGGCCACTGAAGCTTTCTTT.

The chain uses TRBV7-2 and TRBJ1-1; TRBD1 is a possible D gene (5 bases). Germline values: CDR1 SGHTA, CDR2 FQGNSA. V lost 7 bases, J lost 4 bases, and 25 bases lay in between. The CDR3 runs to 17 residues. For the CDR3, the DNA is TGTGCCAGCACTACGGGACGGAGCGCATTTGTCACCACTGAAGCTTTCTTT. It specifies CASTTGRSAFVTTEAFF.

V and J are TRBV7-9 and TRBJ2-1, with a tentative D call TRBD2 (6 bases). The CDR3 has 12 residues. The V end lost 8 bases, the J end lost 8 bases, and 13 bases lay between the germline ends. Germline CDR1 SEHNR, CDR2 FQNEAQ (reference sequence). The CDR3 nucleotides are TGTGCCAGCCGGATGGAGGGATATGAGCAGTTCTTC. Protein sequence: CASRMEGYEQFF.

The CDR3 is CASSGQGRDTDTQYF. The CDR3 DNA is TGCGCCAGCAGTGGACAGGGACGGGACACAGATACGCAGTATTTT. The chain couples TRBV10-2 to TRBJ2-3, with 7 bases fitting TRBD1. CDR1 and CDR2 from the germline V gene are WSHSY and SAAADI. The CDR3 covers 15 residues. V dropped 4 bases and J dropped 2; count of bases not matched to a gene: 6.

The chain is built from TRBV6-5 and TRBJ1-2; 8 bases map to TRBD1. V shed 5 bases, J shed 11 bases, and the junction held 16 bases outside the gene matches. CDR3 length equals 15 residues. Per the germline V gene, CDR1 is MNHEY and CDR2 is SVGAGI. The CDR3 loop is CASSRDRMLYGGYTF. In nucleotides, the CDR3 is TGTGCCAGCAGTAGGGACAGGATGCTTTACGGTGGTTACACCTTC.

The chain has TRBV7-9 and TRBJ2-1; D remains ambiguous. Germline loops: CDR1 SEHNR, CDR2 FQNEAQ (reference sequence). V was cut by 9 bases and J by 6 bases, with 12 bases left in between. The CDR3 sequence is 12 residues long. The CDR3 reads CASGYQSNEQFF. The CDR3 DNA sequence: TGTGCCAGTGGGTACCAATCCAATGAGCAGTTCTTC.